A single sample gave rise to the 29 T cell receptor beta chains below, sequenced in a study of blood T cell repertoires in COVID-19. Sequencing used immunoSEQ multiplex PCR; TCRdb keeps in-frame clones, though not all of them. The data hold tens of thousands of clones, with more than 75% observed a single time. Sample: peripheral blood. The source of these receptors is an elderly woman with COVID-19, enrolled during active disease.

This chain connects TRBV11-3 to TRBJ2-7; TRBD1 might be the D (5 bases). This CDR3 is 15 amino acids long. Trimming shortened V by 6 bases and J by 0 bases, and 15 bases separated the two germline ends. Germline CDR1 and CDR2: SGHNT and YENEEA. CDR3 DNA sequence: TGTGCCAGCAGTCTTGACAGTTCTTTCTCCTACGAGCAGTACTTC. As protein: CASSLDSSFSYEQYF.

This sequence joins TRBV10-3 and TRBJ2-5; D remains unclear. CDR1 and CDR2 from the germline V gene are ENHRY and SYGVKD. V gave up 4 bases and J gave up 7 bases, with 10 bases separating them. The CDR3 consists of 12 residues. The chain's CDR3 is CAISGAVGTQYF. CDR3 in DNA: TGTGCCATCAGTGGGGCCGTTGGGACCCAGTACTTC.

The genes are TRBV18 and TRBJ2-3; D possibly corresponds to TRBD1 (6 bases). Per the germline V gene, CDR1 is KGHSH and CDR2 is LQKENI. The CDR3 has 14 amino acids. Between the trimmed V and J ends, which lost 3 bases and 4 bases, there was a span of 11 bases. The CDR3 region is CASSPGAGADTQYF. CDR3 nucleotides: TGTGCCAGCTCACCGGGGGCCGGGGCAGATACGCAGTATTTT.

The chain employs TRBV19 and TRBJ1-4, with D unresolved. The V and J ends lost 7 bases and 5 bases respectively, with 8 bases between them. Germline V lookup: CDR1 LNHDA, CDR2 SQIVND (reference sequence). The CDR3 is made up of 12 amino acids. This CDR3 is CASKEHNEKLFF. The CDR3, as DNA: TGTGCCAGTAAAGAACACAATGAAAAACTGTTTTTT. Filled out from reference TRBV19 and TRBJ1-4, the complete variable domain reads DGGITQSPKYLFRKEGQNVTLSCEQNLNHDAMYWYRQDPGQGLRLIYYSQIVNDFQKGDIAEGYSVSREKKESFPLTVTSAQKNPTAFYLCASKEHNEKLFFGSGTQLSVL.

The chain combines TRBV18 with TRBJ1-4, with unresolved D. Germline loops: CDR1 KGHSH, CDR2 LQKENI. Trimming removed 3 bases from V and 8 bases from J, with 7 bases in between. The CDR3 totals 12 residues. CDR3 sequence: CASSPSGEKLFF. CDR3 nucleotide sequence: TGTGCCAGCTCACCGTCCGGGGAAAAACTGTTTTTT.

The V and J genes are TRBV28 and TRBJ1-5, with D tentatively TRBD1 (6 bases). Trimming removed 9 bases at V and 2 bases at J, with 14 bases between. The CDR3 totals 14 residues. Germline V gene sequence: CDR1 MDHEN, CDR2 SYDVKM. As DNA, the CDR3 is TGTGCCAGTGCTTCTACAGGGCGCAATCAGCCCCAGCATTTT. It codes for CASASTGRNQPQHF.

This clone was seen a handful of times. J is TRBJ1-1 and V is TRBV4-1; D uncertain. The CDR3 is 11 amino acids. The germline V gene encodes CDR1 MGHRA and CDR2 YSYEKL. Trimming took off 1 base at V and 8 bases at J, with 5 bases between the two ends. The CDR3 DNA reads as TGCGCCAGCAGCCAAGGAGGGGAAGCTTTCTTT. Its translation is CASSQGGEAFF.

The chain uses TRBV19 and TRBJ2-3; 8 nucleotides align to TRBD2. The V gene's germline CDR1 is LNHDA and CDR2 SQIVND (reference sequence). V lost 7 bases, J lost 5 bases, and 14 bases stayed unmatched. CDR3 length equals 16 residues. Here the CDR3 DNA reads TGTGCCAGTACCCACGGACTGGTAGCGGGAAGAGATACGCAGTATTTT. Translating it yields CASTHGLVAGRDTQYF. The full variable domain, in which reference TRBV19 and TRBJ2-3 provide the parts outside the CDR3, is DGGITQSPKYLFRKEGQNVTLSCEQNLNHDAMYWYRQDPGQGLRLIYYSQIVNDFQKGDIAEGYSVSREKKESFPLTVTSAQKNPTAFYLCASTHGLVAGRDTQYFGPGTRLTVL.

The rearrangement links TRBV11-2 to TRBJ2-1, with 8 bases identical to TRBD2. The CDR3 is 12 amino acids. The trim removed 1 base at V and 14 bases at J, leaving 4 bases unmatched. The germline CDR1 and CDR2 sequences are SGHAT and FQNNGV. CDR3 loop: CASSLGSGDEFF. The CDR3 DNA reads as TGTGCCAGCAGCTTAGGTAGCGGGGACGAGTTCTTC. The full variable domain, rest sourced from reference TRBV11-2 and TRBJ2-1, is EAGVAQSPRYKIIEKRQSVAFWCNPISGHATLYWYQQILGQGPKLLIQFQNNGVVDDSQLPKDRFSAERLKGVDSTLKIQPAKLEDSAVYLCASSLGSGDEFFGPGTRLTVL.

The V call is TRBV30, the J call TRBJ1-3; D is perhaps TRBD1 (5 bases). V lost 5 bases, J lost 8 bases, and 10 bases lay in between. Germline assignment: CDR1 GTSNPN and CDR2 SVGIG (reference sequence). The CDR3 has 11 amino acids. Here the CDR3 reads CAWGGVYTIYF. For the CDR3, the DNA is TGTGCCTGGGGGGGAGTATACACCATATATTTT.

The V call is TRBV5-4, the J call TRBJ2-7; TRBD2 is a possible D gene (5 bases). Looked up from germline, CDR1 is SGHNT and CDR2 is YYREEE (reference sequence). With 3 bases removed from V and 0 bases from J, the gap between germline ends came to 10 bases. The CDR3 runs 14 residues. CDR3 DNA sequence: TGTGCCAGCAGCTGGCGGGCGAACTCCTACGAGCAGTACTTC. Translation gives CASSWRANSYEQYF. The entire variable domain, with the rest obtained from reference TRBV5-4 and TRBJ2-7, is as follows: ETGVTQSPTHLIKTRGQQVTLRCSSQSGHNTVSWYQQALGQGPQFIFQYYREEENGRGNFPPRFSGLQFPNYSSELNVNALELDDSALYLCASSWRANSYEQYFGPGTRLTVT.

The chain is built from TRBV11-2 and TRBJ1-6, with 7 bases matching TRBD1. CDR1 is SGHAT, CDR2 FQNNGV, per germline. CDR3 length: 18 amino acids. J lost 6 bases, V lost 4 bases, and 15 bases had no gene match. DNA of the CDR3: TGTGCCAGCAGCTCCCTCCCCCCAGGGGGGCTGGGTAATTCACCCCTCCACTTT. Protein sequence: CASSSLPPGGLGNSPLHF.

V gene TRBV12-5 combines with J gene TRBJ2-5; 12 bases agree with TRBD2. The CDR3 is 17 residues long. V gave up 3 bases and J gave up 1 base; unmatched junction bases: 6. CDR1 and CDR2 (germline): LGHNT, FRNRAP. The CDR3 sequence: CASGLTSGGPGQETQYF. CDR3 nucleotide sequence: TGTGCTAGTGGTTTAACTAGCGGGGGGCCTGGCCAAGAGACCCAGTACTTC.

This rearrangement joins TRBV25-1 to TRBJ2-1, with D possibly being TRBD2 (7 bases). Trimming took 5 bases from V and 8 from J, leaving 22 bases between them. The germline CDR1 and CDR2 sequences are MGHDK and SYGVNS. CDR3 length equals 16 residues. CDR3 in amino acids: CASSTRRGRNVHEQFF. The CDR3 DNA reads TGTGCCAGCAGTACCCGGCGGGGGCGAAATGTTCATGAGCAGTTCTTC.

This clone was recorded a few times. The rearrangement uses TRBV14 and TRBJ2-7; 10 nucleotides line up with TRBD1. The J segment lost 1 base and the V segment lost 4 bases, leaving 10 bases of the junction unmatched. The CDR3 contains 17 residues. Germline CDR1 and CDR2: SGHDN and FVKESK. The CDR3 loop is CASSRILGTGESYEQYF. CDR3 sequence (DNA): TGTGCCAGCAGCCGGATACTTGGGACAGGGGAGTCCTACGAGCAGTACTTC.

CDR3 bases: TGTGCCAGCAGGCAGTTGGGCTGCGACACTGAAGCTTTCTTT. It is translated as CASRQLGCDTEAFF. The chain has TRBV21-1 and TRBJ1-1; the table's D call, TRBD1, was not checked against the DNA. TRBV21-1 counts as a pseudogene. CDR3 size: 14 residues.

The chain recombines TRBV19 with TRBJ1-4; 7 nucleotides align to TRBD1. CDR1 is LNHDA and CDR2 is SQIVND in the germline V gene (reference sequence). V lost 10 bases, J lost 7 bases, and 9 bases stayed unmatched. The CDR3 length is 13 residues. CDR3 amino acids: CATLPGGGEKLFF. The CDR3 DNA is TGTGCCACTTTACCAGGGGGAGGTGAAAAACTGTTTTTT.

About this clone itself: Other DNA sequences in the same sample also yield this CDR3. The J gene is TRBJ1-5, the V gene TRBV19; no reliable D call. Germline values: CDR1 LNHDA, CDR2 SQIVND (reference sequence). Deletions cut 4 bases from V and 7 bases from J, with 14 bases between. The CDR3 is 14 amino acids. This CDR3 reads CASSKGREGQPQHF. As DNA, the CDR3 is TGTGCCAGTAGTAAAGGTAGGGAGGGCCAGCCCCAGCATTTT.

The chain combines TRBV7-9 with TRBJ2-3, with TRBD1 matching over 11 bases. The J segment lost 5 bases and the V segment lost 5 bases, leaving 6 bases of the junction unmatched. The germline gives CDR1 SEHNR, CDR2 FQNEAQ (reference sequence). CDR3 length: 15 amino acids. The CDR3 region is CASSVGQGAGDTQYF. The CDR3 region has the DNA TGTGCCAGCAGCGTAGGACAGGGGGCTGGAGATACGCAGTATTTT.

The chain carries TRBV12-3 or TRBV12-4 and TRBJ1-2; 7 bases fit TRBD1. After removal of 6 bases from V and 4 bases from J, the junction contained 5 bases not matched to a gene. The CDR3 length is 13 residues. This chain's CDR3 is CASSPRQGYGYTF. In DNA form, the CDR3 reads TGTGCCAGCAGCCCCAGACAGGGCTATGGCTACACCTTC.

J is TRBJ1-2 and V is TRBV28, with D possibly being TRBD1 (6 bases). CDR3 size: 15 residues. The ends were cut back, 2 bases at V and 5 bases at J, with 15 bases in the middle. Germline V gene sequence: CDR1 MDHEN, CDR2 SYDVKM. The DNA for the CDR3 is TGTGCCAGCAGTTTAAGGGACACTCGACTGTATGGCTACACCTTC. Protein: CASSLRDTRLYGYTF.

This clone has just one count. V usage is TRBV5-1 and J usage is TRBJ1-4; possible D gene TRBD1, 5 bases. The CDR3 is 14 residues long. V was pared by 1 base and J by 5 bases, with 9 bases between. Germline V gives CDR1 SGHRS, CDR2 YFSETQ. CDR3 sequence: CASSLLGANEKLFF. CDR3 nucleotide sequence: TGCGCCAGCAGCTTGTTAGGGGCCAATGAAAAACTGTTTTTT.

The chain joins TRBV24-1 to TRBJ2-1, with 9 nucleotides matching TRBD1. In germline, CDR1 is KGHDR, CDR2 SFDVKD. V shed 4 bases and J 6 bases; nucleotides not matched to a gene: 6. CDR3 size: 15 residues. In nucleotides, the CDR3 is TGTGCCACCAGTGACCGGGACAGGGTAATCAATGAGCAGTTCTTC. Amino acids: CATSDRDRVINEQFF.

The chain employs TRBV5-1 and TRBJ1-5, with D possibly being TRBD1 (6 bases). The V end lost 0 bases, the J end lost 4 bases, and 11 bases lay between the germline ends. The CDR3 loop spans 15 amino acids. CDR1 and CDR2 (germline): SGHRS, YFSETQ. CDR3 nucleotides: TGCGCCAGCAGCTTGGTCTCAGGGGCGAATCAGCCCCAGCATTTT. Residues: CASSLVSGANQPQHF. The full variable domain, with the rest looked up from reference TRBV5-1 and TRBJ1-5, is KAGVTQTPRYLIKTRGQQVTLSCSPISGHRSVSWYQQTPGQGLQFLFEYFSETQRNKGNFPGRFSGRQFSNSRSEMNVSTLELGDSALYLCASSLVSGANQPQHFGDGTRLSIL.

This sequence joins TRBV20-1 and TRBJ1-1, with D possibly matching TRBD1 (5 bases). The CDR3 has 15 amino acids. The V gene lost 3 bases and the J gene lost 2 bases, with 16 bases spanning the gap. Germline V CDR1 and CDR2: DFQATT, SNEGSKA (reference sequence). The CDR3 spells CSASWGGNPNTEAFF. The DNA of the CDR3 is TGCAGTGCTAGTTGGGGGGGGAACCCAAACACTGAAGCTTTCTTT.

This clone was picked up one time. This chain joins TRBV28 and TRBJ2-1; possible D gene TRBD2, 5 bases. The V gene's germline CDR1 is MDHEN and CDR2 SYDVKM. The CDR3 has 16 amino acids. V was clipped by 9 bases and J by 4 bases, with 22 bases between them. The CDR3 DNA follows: TGTGCCAGTCTCTCCCGTCGGGCGGGTGAATACAATGAGCAGTTCTTC. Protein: CASLSRRAGEYNEQFF. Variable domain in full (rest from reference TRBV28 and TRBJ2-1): DVKVTQSSRYLVKRTGEKVFLECVQDMDHENMFWYRQDPGLGLRLIYFSYDVKMKEKGDIPEGYSVSREKKERFSLILESASTNQTSMYLCASLSRRAGEYNEQFFGPGTRLTVL.

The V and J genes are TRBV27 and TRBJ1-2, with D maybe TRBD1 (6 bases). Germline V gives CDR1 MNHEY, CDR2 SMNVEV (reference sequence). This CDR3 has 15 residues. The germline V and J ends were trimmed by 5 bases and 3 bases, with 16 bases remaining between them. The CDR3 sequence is CASSPTSDRYYGYTF. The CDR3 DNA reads TGTGCCAGCAGTCCCACCTCAGACAGGTACTATGGCTACACCTTC.

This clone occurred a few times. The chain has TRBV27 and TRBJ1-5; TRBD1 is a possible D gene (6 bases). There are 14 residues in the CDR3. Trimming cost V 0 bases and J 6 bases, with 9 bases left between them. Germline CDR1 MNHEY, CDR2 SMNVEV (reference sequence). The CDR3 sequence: CASSLSGGSQPQHF. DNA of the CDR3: TGTGCCAGCAGTTTATCAGGGGGTAGTCAGCCCCAGCATTTT.

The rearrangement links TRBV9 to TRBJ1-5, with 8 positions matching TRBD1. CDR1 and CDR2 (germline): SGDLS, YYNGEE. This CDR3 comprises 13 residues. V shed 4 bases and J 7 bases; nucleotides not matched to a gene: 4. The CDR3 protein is CASSTGGSQPQHF. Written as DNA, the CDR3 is TGTGCCAGCAGCACAGGGGGTTCCCAGCCCCAGCATTTT. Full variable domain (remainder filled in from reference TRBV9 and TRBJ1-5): DSGVTQTPKHLITATGQRVTLRCSPRSGDLSVYWYQQSLDQGLQFLIQYYNGEERAKGNILERFSAQQFPDLHSELNLSSLELGDSALYFCASSTGGSQPQHFGDGTRLSIL.